In its sample, the clone carrying this TCR beta chain was seen a few times. Its antigen remains unidentified. As every portion of the isolated RNA was reverse transcribed, the sequencing read expressed TCRB transcripts. An average of around 3.9 million reads was obtained for naive, central memory and regulatory T cell samples. Using immunoSEQ multiplex PCR, the repertoire was profiled, and TCRdb retains in-frame clones only, with some absent. The sample lists about 410,000 clones, more than 11% seen once, with roughly 0.04% in the top ten. Per the germline V gene, CDR1 is SEHNR and CDR2 is FQNEAQ (reference sequence). V shed 8 bases and J shed 0 bases, with 5 bases lying between them. The CDR3 covers 12 residues. These data originate in a study of beta chain features in type 1 diabetes. In all sorted populations, purity surpassed 98%. Regarding the study as a whole: A PCR bias possibly favoring shorter templates would apply equally to patients and controls. Patients with Type 1 diabetes showed moderately but significantly shorter TCRB CDR3s in all four CD4+ subsets.

V gene TRBV7-9 combines with J gene TRBJ1-3; the D is unclear. The sample was naive CD4+ T cells from blood. The clonotype originates from a man aged 25 to 40 in good health. The CDR3 reads CASGNSGNTIYF. Here the CDR3 DNA reads TGTGCCAGCGGAAACTCTGGAAACACCATATATTTT.